Listed below are T cell receptor beta chains from one sample, sequenced in a study of T cells in Graves' hyperthyroidism and ophthalmopathy. From the multiplex PCR reads, TCRdb called clonotypes with MiXCR, one entry per CDR3 protein. The top ten clones hold 9.2% of a sample with under 400,000 distinct CDR3 sequences, roughly an eighth of them seen once. Sequencing was performed on blood. These receptors all stem from a woman between 18 and 29 years old with Graves' hyperthyroidism. CDR3s include the opening cysteine and the closing phenylalanine or tryptophan. Each record gives: CDR3 DNA, CDR3 protein, V gene, J gene, clone size, D gene, CDR3 length. D genes are given only for firm matches. Not all rows give a size; the values are once, few, many and, for expanded clones, a class.

TGTGCCAGCAGCACACAGGGGAGAGGGTCACCCCTCCACTTT	CASSTQGRGSPLHF	TRBV9	TRBJ1-6	-	TRBD1	14
TGTGCCAGCATTGGACTAGCGGGGGCGGATGAGACCCAGTACTTC	CASIGLAGADETQYF	TRBV6-2/TRBV6-3	TRBJ2-5	many	TRBD2	15
TGTGCCAGCAGTCCCAGCGGTTGGGGGCCCTACGAGCAGTACTTC	CASSPSGWGPYEQYF	TRBV12-3/TRBV12-4	TRBJ2-7	many	-	15
TGTGCCAGCTCACCACGAAGGGATGGAGAGACCCAGTACTTC	CASSPRRDGETQYF	TRBV18	TRBJ2-5	many	-	14
TGCGCCAGCAGCCAAGAAGGGACAGGACCCTACGAGCAGTACTTC	CASSQEGTGPYEQYF	TRBV4-1	TRBJ2-7	-	TRBD1	15
TGCAGTGCTAGTCCACAGACGAATGAAAAACTGTTTTTT	CSASPQTNEKLFF	TRBV20-1	TRBJ1-4	many	-	13
TGTGCCAGCAGCGTAGGACTTGACACAGATACGCAGTATTTT	CASSVGLDTDTQYF	TRBV5-6	TRBJ2-3	-	-	14
TGTGCCAGCAGCTGGCAGGTGAACACTGAAGCTTTCTTT	CASSWQVNTEAFF	TRBV11-3	TRBJ1-1	many	-	13
TGTGCCAGTAGTATGGGGGGTTATGAGCAGTTCTTC	CASSMGGYEQFF	TRBV19	TRBJ2-1	few	-	12
TGTGCCATCAGTGAGCCCCGGGACAGCTATAATTCACCCCTCCACTTT	CAISEPRDSYNSPLHF	TRBV10-3	TRBJ1-6	many	TRBD1	16
TGTGCCAGTAGTATTGGGGACACGACTTTCACTGAAGCTTTCTTT	CASSIGDTTFTEAFF	TRBV19	TRBJ1-1	many	-	15
TGTGCCAGCACAGCCCTTTGGGGGAGAGGGGAAAAACTGTTTTTT	CASTALWGRGEKLFF	TRBV6-1	TRBJ1-4	few	-	15
TGTGCCAGCAGGGGTTACGAGCAGTACTTC	CASRGYEQYF	TRBV28	TRBJ2-7	many	-	10
TGTGCCAGCACCCTGGGACGGCTCTATGGCTACACCTTC	CASTLGRLYGYTF	TRBV28	TRBJ1-2	many	-	13
TGCAGCGTTGTAGACCGGGCCAGCGTCTCCTACGAGCAGTACTTC	CSVVDRASVSYEQYF	TRBV29-1	TRBJ2-7	-	-	15
TGTGCCAGCACAGGACAGAGCAATCAGCCCCAGCATTTT	CASTGQSNQPQHF	TRBV6-2/TRBV6-3	TRBJ1-5	many	-	13
TGCGCCAGCAGCCAACTAAACTTGGGACTAGCGGGTCCCGGGGAGCTGTTTTTT	CASSQLNLGLAGPGELFF	TRBV4-1	TRBJ2-2	-	TRBD2	18
TGTGCCAGTAGTTCCTTACTTAATCCTCGCTACACCTTC	CASSSLLNPRYTF	TRBV19	TRBJ1-2	-	-	13